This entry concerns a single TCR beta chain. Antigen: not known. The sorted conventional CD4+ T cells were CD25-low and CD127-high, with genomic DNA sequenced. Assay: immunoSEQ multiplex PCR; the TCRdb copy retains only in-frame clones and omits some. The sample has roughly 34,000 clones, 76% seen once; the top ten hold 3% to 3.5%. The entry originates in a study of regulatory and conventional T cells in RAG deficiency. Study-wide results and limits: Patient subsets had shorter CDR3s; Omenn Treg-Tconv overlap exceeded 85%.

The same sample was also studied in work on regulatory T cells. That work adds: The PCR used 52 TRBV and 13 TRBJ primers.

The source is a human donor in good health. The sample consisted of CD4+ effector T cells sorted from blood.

The CDR3 region has the DNA TGTGCCTGGAGTGTAGGGAGTTTTACTGAAGCTTTCTTT. Translating it yields CAWSVGSFTEAFF. The genes are TRBV30 and TRBJ1-1, with no clear D. V dropped 0 bases and J dropped 5 bases, with 10 bases sitting between them. Germline V lookup: CDR1 GTSNPN, CDR2 SVGIG (reference sequence). CDR3 length equals 13 residues.